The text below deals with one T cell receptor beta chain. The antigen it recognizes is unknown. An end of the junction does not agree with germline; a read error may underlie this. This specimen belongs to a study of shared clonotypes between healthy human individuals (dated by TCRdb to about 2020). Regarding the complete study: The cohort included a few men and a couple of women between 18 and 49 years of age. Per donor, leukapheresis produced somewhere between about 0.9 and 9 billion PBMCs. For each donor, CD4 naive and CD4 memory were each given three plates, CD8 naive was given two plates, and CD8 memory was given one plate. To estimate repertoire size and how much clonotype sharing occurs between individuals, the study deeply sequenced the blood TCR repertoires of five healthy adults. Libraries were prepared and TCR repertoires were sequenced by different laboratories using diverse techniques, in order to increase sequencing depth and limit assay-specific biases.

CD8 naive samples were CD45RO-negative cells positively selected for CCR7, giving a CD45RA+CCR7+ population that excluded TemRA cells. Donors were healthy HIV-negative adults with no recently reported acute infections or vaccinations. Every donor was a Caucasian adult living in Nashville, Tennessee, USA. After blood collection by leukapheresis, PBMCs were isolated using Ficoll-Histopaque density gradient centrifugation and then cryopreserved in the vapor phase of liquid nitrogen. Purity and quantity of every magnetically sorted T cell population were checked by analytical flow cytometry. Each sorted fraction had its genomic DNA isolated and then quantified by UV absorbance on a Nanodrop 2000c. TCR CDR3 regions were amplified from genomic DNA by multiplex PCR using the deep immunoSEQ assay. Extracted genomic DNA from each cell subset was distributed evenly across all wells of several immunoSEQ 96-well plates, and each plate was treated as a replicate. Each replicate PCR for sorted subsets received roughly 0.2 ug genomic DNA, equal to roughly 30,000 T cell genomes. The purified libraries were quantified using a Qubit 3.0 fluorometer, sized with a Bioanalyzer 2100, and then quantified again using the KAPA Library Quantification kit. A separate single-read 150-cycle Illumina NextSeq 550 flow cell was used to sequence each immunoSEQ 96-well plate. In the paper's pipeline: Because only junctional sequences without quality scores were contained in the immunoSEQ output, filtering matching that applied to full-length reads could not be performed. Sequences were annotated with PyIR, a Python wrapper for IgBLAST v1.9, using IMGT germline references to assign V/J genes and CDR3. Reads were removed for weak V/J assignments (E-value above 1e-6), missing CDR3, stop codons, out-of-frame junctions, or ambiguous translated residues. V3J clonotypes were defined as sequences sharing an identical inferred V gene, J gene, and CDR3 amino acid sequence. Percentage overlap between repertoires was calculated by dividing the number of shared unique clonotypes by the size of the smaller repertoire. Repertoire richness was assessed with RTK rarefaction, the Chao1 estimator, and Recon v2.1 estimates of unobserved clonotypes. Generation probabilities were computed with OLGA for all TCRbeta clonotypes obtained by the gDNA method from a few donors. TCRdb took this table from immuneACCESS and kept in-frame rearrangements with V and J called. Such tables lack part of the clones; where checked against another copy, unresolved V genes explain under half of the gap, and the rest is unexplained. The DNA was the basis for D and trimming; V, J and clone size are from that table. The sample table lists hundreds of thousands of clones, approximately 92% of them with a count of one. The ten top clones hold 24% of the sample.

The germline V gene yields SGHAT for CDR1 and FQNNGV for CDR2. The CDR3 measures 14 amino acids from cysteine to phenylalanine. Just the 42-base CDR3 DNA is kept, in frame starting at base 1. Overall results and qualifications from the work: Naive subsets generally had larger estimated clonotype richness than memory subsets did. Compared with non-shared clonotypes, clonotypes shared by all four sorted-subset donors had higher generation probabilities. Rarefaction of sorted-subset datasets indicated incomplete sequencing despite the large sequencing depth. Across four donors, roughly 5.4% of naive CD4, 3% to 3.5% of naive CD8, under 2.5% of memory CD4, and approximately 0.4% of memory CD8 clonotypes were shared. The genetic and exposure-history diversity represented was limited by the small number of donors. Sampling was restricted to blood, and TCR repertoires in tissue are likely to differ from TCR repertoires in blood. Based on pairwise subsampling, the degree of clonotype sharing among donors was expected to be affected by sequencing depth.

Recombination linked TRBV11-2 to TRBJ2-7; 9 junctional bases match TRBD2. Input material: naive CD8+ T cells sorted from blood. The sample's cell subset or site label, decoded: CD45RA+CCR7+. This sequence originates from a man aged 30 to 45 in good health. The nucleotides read TGTGCCAGCAGCGTGGAGTGGGACGCTAGCGGGACTTCCTTC. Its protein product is CASSVEWDASGTSF.